The 15 T cell receptor beta chains below all came from one sample that was sequenced in a study of sequential checkpoint blockade in melanoma. Some clones are missing from TCRdb's copy, which holds only in-frame ones; the method was immunoSEQ multiplex PCR. The profile shows 1,500 to 2,000 clones, around four fifths of them singletons. Sample treatment: randomized to nivolumab then ipilimumab (arm A) or the reverse (arm B). The sample here was CD8+ T cells sorted from blood (inferred from file names), taken from a patient given nivolumab and ipilimumab in sequence. These receptors came from a human donor with melanoma.

This clone was found a few times. The chain links TRBV5-6 to TRBJ1-1; tentative D call: TRBD1 (5 bases). This CDR3 contains 15 residues. Germline-derived CDR1 and CDR2 are SGHDT and YYEEEE. Trimming shortened V by 0 bases and J by 2 bases, and 11 bases separated the two germline ends. Here the CDR3 DNA reads TGTGCCAGCAGCTTGGGGGGACTGGGAAACACTGAAGCTTTCTTT. Protein sequence: CASSLGGLGNTEAFF.

This chain connects TRBV6-4 to TRBJ1-1; D remains ambiguous. Per the germline V gene, CDR1 is MRHNA and CDR2 is SNTAGT. CDR3 length: 16 amino acids. The germline V and J ends were trimmed by 0 bases and 3 bases, with 14 bases remaining between them. This chain's CDR3 is CASSDSSAASHTEAFF. The CDR3, as DNA: TGTGCCAGCAGTGACTCGAGCGCGGCCTCCCACACTGAAGCTTTCTTT.

This clone appeared a few times. The chain has TRBV6-4 and TRBJ2-6, with unresolved D. The CDR3 length is 16 residues. Trimming left V 0 bases short and J 0 bases short, with 6 bases between. Germline V gene sequence: CDR1 MRHNA, CDR2 SNTAGT. In nucleotides, the CDR3 is TGTGCCAGCAGTGACTCTTCAGGCTCTGGGGCCAACGTCCTGACTTTC. Amino acid sequence: CASSDSSGSGANVLTF.

The CDR3 nucleotides read TGTGCCAGCAGCTCGTACAACATCTACAATGAGCAGTTCTTC. Protein sequence: CASSSYNIYNEQFF. The gene calls are TRBV7-3 and TRBJ2-1, with D unresolved. CDR1 and CDR2 (germline): SGHTA, FQGTGA. The CDR3 contains 14 residues. The ends were cut back, 4 bases at V and 3 bases at J, with 10 bases in the middle.

The rearrangement joins TRBV5-5 to TRBJ2-7, with 13 bases matching TRBD2. The germline V gene has CDR1 SGHKS and CDR2 YYEKEE (reference sequence). This CDR3 has 15 amino acids. V lost 2 bases to trimming and J lost 7 bases; unmatched junction nucleotides: 6. CDR3 sequence: CASSFRLAGGREQYF. Written as DNA, the CDR3 is TGTGCCAGCAGCTTCCGACTAGCGGGAGGCCGGGAGCAGTACTTC.

This clone was observed once. The CDR3 spells CASSLIRAVNQPQHF. The CDR3, as DNA: TGTGCCAGCAGCTTGATCAGGGCCGTCAATCAGCCCCAGCATTTT. The V and J genes are TRBV5-8 and TRBJ1-5; a possible D gene is TRBD1 (5 bases). The V and J ends lost 1 base and 3 bases respectively, with 11 bases between them. The CDR3 has 15 residues. CDR1 is SGHTS and CDR2 is YDEGEE in the germline V gene.

As for this clone: The junction departs from the called germline gene at one end, perhaps through a read error. CDR3 bases: TGTGCCAGCAGAGAAGGGACAGCGGATCAGCCCCAGCATTTT. Its translation is CASREGTADQPQHF. The V and J genes are TRBV2 and TRBJ1-5; 7 nucleotides agree with TRBD1. Germline values: CDR1 SNHLY, CDR2 FYNNEI. The CDR3 covers 14 residues. The full variable domain, completed using reference TRBV2 and TRBJ1-5, is EPEVTQTPSHQVTQMGQEVILRCVPISNHLYFYWYRQILGQKVEFLVSFYNNEISEKSEIFDDQFSVERPDGSNFTLKIRSTKLEDSAMYFCASREGTADQPQHFGDGTRLSIL.

The chain combines TRBV7-6 with TRBJ1-2; TRBD1 matches 7 bases. Germline loops: CDR1 SGHVS, CDR2 FNYEAQ. The CDR3 has 13 residues. The junction had 6 bases not matched to a gene; V was cut back by 5 bases and J by 6 bases. CDR3 sequence: CASSPGQAHGYTF. The CDR3 DNA reads as TGTGCCAGCAGCCCCGGACAGGCGCATGGCTACACCTTC.

The chain joins TRBV9 to TRBJ1-2, with D perhaps matching TRBD1 (5 bases). CDR1 is SGDLS, CDR2 YYNGEE, per germline. V was cut by 0 bases and J by 0 bases, with 21 bases left in between. The CDR3 has 19 residues. As DNA, the CDR3 is TGTGCCAGCAGCGTAGGCCCGTCAGGGTCGGGGGTAGCTAACTATGGCTACACCTTC. Translation gives CASSVGPSGSGVANYGYTF.

The chain recombines TRBV9 with TRBJ2-7; 7 bases fit TRBD2. This CDR3 has 15 residues. CDR1 is SGDLS, CDR2 YYNGEE, per germline. V gave up 0 bases and J gave up 3 bases; unmatched junction bases: 6. The CDR3 region is CASSVGWSGDYEQYF. The DNA of the CDR3 is TGTGCCAGCAGCGTAGGTTGGAGCGGGGACTACGAGCAGTACTTC. Combining the CDR3 with reference TRBV9 and TRBJ2-7 gives the whole variable domain DSGVTQTPKHLITATGQRVTLRCSPRSGDLSVYWYQQSLDQGLQFLIQYYNGEERAKGNILERFSAQQFPDLHSELNLSSLELGDSALYFCASSVGWSGDYEQYFGPGTRLTVT.

J is TRBJ2-1 and V is TRBV2; 9 bases are shared with TRBD2. The CDR3 loop spans 14 amino acids. CDR1 is SNHLY and CDR2 is FYNNEI in the germline V gene. Trimming at V came to 5 bases and at J to 8 bases, leaving 7 bases not matched to a gene. The CDR3 DNA follows: TGTGCCAGCAGTCCTAGCGGGGCGTGGGATGAGCAGTTCTTC. It specifies CASSPSGAWDEQFF.

The V call is TRBV29-1, the J call TRBJ1-1, with TRBD1 matching 9 bases. The ends lost 6 bases at V and 11 bases at J; junction bases unmatched: 4. The germline V gene encodes CDR1 SQVTM and CDR2 ANQGSEA. This CDR3 comprises 10 residues. CDR3 DNA sequence: TGCAGCGTATGGGACAGGGTTGCTTTCTTT. Protein sequence: CSVWDRVAFF.

This sequence joins TRBV7-9 and TRBJ1-1, with TRBD1 matching over 7 bases. CDR3 length: 13 amino acids. Trimming removed 5 bases from V and 1 base from J; junction bases left unmatched: 1. Per the germline V gene, CDR1 is SEHNR and CDR2 is FQNEAQ (reference sequence). CDR3 sequence (DNA): TGTGCCAGCAGCGGACAGGAGAACACTGAAGCTTTCTTT. Protein product: CASSGQENTEAFF.

The chain couples TRBV5-6 to TRBJ2-7; no firm D call. Trimming removed 3 bases at V and 7 bases at J, with 14 bases between. The CDR3 loop spans 13 amino acids. The germline V gene encodes CDR1 SGHDT and CDR2 YYEEEE. CDR3 nucleotides: TGTGCCAGCAGCTCCGGAGCCTTGTGGGAGCAGTACTTC. Encoded protein: CASSSGALWEQYF.

CDR3: CASSQSEGAQYGYTF. CDR3 DNA sequence: TGCGCCAGCAGTCAATCGGAGGGGGCACAATATGGCTACACCTTC. V and J are TRBV23-1 and TRBJ1-2, with 7 bases that match TRBD1. TRBV23-1 is labeled an ORF, and its function is uncertain. Unmatched junction bases numbered 6, after V lost 0 bases and J lost 5 bases. CDR3 length equals 15 residues.